This T cell receptor beta chain was captured in a study of radiotherapy plus CTLA-4 blockade in lung cancer. Overall study results and limits: Reports state that early shifts in blood T cell clones, with interferon-beta, best predicted response.

Germline V gives CDR1 MDHEN, CDR2 SYDVKM. The CDR3 spans 14 residues. The V and J ends lost 7 bases and 4 bases respectively, with 16 bases between them. In regard to this clone: What it recognizes is unknown.

Here immunoSEQ multiplex PCR was the method, and the copy in TCRdb shows in-frame clones only, minus some. This repertoire shows over 100,000 clones, 81% found once; its top ten account for 3.3%. The sequences come from peripheral blood, collected from a patient treated with radiotherapy plus ipilimumab. This clonotype was obtained from a human donor with non-small cell lung cancer that progressed on radiotherapy plus ipilimumab. Some clones in this sample may be carry-over from other donors' samples. The rearrangement uses TRBV28 and TRBJ1-2; D is perhaps TRBD1 (6 bases). The CDR3 sequence is CASTSPGAGYGYTF. CDR3 nucleotides: TGTGCCAGCACCTCCCCAGGGGCTGGCTATGGCTACACCTTC.